The sequence of this T cell receptor beta chain was determined in a study of graft-versus-host responses after intestinal transplantation. Study in general: Every recipient underwent anti-thymocyte globulin induction, then tacrolimus and steroids for approximately 3 years.

The length of the CDR3 is 18 residues. The germline V gene has CDR1 SGHAT and CDR2 FQNNGV. V shed 5 bases, J shed 5 bases, and the junction held 16 bases outside the gene matches. With regard to this clone: Its specificity is not known.

Study-level points and caveats: Within allografts, high graft-versus-host to host-versus-graft clonal ratios were seen among patients with graft-donor T cell macrochimerism. The authors found GvH clones in recipient marrow, some appearing first in ileum or blood.

Sequencing used immunoSEQ multiplex PCR; TCRdb keeps in-frame clones, though not all of them. This sample has around 90,000 clones; approximately 95% occur once, and the top ten carry approximately 1%. The input for sequencing was unstimulated CD8+ T cells sorted from spleen or lymph node cells, taken before transplant. This chain joins TRBV11-2 and TRBJ2-7, with 12 bases aligning to TRBD2. This sequence was found in a human donor who was the organ donor for an intestinal transplant. CDR3 in DNA: TGTGCCAGCAGCCGGCCCCACAGACTAGCGGGAGAGAATCACGAGCAGTACTTC. Amino acids: CASSRPHRLAGENHEQYF. Variable domain in full (rest from reference TRBV11-2 and TRBJ2-7): EAGVAQSPRYKIIEKRQSVAFWCNPISGHATLYWYQQILGQGPKLLIQFQNNGVVDDSQLPKDRFSAERLKGVDSTLKIQPAKLEDSAVYLCASSRPHRLAGENHEQYFGPGTRLTVT.